This T cell receptor (beta chain) was obtained from a study of blood T cell repertoires in COVID-19. Trimming removed 6 bases from V and 1 base from J; junction bases left unmatched: 10. The germline V gene encodes CDR1 KGHSH and CDR2 LQKENI. The CDR3 runs 16 residues. In the study's own analysis: Amplified reference gene primers provided the basis for estimating nucleated cell counts. Profiling relied on immunoSEQ multiplex PCR, and the TCRdb table lists in-frame clones only, not all of them. V, J and clone size were drawn from that table, and D and trimming were deduced from the DNA. The table includes about 94,000 clones, about 80% detected once.

The sample taken for sequencing was peripheral blood. The gene calls are TRBV18 and TRBJ2-7; 9 nucleotides line up with TRBD1. This TCR derives from a man aged 55 to 69 with acute or convalescent COVID-19. This chain's CDR3 is CASSPTGGGGSYEQYF. The CDR3 DNA follows: TGTGCCAGCTCTCCGACAGGGGGAGGAGGGTCCTACGAGCAGTACTTC. The whole variable domain, filled in from reference TRBV18 and TRBJ2-7, reads NAGVMQNPRHLVRRRGQEARLRCSPMKGHSHVYWYRQLPEEGLKFMVYLQKENIIDESGMPKERFSAEFPKEGPSILRIQQVVRGDSAAYFCASSPTGGGGSYEQYFGPGTRLTVT.